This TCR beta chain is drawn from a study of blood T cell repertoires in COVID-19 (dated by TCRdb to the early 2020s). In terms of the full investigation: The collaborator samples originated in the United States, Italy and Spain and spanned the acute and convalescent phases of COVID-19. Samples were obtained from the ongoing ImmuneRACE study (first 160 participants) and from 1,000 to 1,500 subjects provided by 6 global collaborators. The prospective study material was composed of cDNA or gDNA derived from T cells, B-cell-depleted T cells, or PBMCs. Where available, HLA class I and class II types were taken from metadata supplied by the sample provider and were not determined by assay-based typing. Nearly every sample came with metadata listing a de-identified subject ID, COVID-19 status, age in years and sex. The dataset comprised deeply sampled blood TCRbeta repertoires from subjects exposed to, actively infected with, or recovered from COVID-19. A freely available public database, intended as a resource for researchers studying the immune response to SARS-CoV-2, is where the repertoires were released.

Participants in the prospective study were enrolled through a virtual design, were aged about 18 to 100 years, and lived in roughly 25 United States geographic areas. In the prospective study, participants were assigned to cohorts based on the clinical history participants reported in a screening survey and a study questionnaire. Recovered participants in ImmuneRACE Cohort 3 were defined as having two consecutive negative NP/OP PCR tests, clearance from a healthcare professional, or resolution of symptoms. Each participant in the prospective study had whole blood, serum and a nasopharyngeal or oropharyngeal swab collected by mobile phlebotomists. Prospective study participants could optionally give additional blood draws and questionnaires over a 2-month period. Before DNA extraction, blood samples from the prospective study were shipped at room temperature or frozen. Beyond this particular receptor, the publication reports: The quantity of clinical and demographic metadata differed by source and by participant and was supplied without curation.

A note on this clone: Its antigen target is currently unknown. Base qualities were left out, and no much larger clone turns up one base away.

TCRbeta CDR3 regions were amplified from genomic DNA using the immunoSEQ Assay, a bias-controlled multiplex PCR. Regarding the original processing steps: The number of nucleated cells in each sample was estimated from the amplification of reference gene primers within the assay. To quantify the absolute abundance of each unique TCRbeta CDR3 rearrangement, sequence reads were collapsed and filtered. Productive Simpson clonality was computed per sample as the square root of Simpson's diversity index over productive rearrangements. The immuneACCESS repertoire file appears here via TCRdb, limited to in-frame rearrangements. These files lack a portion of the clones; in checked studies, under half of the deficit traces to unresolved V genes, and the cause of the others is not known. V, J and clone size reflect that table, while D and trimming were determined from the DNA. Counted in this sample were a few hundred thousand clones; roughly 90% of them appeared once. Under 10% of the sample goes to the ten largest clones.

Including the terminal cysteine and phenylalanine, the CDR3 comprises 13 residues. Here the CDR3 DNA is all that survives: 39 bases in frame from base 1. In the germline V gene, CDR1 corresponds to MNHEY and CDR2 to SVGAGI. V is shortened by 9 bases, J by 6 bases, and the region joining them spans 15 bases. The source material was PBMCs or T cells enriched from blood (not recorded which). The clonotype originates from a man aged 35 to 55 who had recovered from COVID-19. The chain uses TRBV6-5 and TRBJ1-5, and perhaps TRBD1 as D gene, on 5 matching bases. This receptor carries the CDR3 CASGGVRRQPQHF. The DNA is TGTGCCAGTGGGGGGGTGCGGCGTCAGCCCCAGCATTTT.